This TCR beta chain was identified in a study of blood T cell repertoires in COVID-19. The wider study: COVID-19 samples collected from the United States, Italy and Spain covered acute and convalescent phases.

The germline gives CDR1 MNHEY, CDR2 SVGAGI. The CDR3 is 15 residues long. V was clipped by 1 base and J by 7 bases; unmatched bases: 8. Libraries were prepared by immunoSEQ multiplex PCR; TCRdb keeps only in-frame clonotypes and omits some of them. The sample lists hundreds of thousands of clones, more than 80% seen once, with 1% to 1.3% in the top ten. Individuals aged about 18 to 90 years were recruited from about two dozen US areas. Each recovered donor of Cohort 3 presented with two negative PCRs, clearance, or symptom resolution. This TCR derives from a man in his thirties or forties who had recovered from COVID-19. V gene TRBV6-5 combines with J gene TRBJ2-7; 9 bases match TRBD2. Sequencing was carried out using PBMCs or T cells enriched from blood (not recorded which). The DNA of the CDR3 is TGTGCCAGCAGTTACTTGGGGGCTAGCGGGAATGAGCAGTACTTC. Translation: CASSYLGASGNEQYF.